This T cell receptor beta chain was sequenced during a study of neurological immune-mediated disorders (dated by TCRdb to the late 2010s). With regard to the full study: Peripheral blood TCR-beta repertoires from HTLV-I-associated myelopathy (HAM/TSP) patients, multiple sclerosis patients and healthy controls were compared by UMI-based sequencing. The roughly 110 TCR-beta libraries included longitudinal samples, technical triplicates and paired sorted CD4+ and CD8+ T-cell subsets alongside PBMC samples. The cohort was made up of approximately 69 subjects, consisting of some 15 HAM/TSP patients, approximately 35 multiple sclerosis patients and 20 or so healthy controls. Study-level results and caveats: Expanded clones from different subjects shared no identical CDR3 amino acid sequences, which suggests that TCR-beta repertoires were private in all groups. TCR clonal expansion was highest in HAM/TSP patients and lowest in MS patients, with MS patients falling below even healthy controls.

V has 5 bases trimmed and J has 5 bases trimmed; junction bases matching no gene number 3. CDR1 and CDR2 are read off the germline V gene (reference sequence) as WNHNN and SYGVQD. Inclusive of the bounding cysteine and phenylalanine, the CDR3 is 14 residues long. The sequence is cut down to CDR3 DNA, 42 bases in frame from base 1. The healthy controls were volunteers from blood banks in Maryland, USA. For the sorted-subset TCR libraries, the starting material was over 800,000 sorted CD4+ or CD8+ T cells. Peripheral blood underwent Ficoll-Hypaque density gradient centrifugation to isolate PBMCs, which were then cryopreserved in liquid nitrogen. The study also sequenced paired sorted CD4+ and CD8+ subsets from healthy controls, HAM/TSP patients and MS patients. This clonotype was detected many times. Its binding antigen is unknown. Qualities for individual bases were not recorded, and no much larger clone is one base off.

To synthesize cDNA, template-switch 5'RACE was performed with a primer carrying a 10-nucleotide random unique molecular identifier so that each TCR transcript was tagged. Every sequencing run yielded over 180 million TCR-beta sequences covering 15-18 subjects. Total RNA was extracted with the RNeasy kit. TCR-beta VDJ regions were amplified with primers for the TCR constant region and the 5'RACE anchor, using the KAPA Real-time Library Amplification kit. A first PCR added sample indexes and Illumina adaptors, and a second PCR then raised library yield. After Ampure bead purification, the TCR product of roughly 650 bp was size-selected on a 2% E-gel SizeSelection system. Before pooling, library quality was checked on a Bioanalyzer, concentration was measured with Qubit, and libraries were quantified with the Kapa Library Quantification kit. Paired-end 2 x 150 bp sequencing of the libraries was performed on an Illumina HiSeq 2500. To increase sequence diversity, roughly 24-30% phiX was spiked into each library pool. Per the source publication's procedure: Quality-filtered reads were processed with the UMI-based MiGEC pipeline, and over 80% of raw TCR sequences were removed by the MiGEC pipeline during error correction. IMGT germline references were used for alignment of VDJ genes, and clonotypes were defined by a unique CDR3 amino acid sequence together with V-J genes. Clonal expansion, Shannon diversity, and CDR3 relatedness (CalcPairwiseDistances, ClusterSamples) were evaluated with VDJtools, and phylogenetic trees were built with CLCbio workbench. Using coefficient-of-variation modelling across technical triplicates, the study counted a clone as expanded if it had at least 8 unique UMIs. TCRdb reprocessing: public reads trimmed at Q25 with fastp, clones called with MiXCR, in-frame beta chains kept. Rows merge per CDR3 protein into single entries with the most common DNA and genes. Clone size and V and J calls follow TCRdb, not the original study. In this sample the table shows tens of thousands of distinct CDR3 sequences, more than 5% of which occur a single time. 0.45% to 0.6% of the sample is held by the ten biggest clonotypes.

The chain links TRBV10-1 with TRBJ2-3, and 11 bases in between align with TRBD2. The sequence came from a woman between 35 and 50 years old in good health. What was sequenced was CD4+ T cells from blood. The DNA is TGCGCCAGCAGTCCTGGACTAGCGGGAGATACGCAGTATTTT. Its coded protein is CASSPGLAGDTQYF.